This T cell receptor beta chain was sequenced for a study of liver allograft versus peripheral blood T cells (dated by TCRdb to between 2020 and 2021). Describing the broader study: The study compared T cell receptor repertoires found within transplanted livers against repertoires in the peripheral blood of liver transplant recipients.

Sequenced using an Illumina MiSeq. Using fastp trimming at Q25 and MiXCR clonotype assembly, TCRdb reanalyzed the public sequencing data and kept in-frame beta chains. Each entry merges the rows of one CDR3 protein and shows their most common DNA and genes. For this sample the table gives fewer than 10,000 distinct CDR3 sequences, of which approximately 18% were detected only once. The ten largest clones take up approximately 4% of the sample. Results the study describes overall, beyond this receptor: The T cell receptor repertoires within liver allografts were reported to be different from the T cell receptor repertoires detected in peripheral blood.

This clonotype is medium-sized (0.01 to 0.1%) in terms of sample share. Its antigen target is currently unknown. The limits of the CDR3 on the DNA are not certain, so only TCRdb's listed CDR3 is given. From its cysteine to its phenylalanine, the CDR3 spans 17 amino acids. The rearrangement combines TRBV7-5 with TRBJ2-2; the table gives TRBD1 as D, unverified against the DNA. TRBV7-5 counts as a pseudogene. The TCR originated in a human patient who had a liver transplant. Because of the transplant, the T cells may be the graft donor's rather than the patient's own. For the CDR3, the sequence is CISVPDATTEHGGELFF.